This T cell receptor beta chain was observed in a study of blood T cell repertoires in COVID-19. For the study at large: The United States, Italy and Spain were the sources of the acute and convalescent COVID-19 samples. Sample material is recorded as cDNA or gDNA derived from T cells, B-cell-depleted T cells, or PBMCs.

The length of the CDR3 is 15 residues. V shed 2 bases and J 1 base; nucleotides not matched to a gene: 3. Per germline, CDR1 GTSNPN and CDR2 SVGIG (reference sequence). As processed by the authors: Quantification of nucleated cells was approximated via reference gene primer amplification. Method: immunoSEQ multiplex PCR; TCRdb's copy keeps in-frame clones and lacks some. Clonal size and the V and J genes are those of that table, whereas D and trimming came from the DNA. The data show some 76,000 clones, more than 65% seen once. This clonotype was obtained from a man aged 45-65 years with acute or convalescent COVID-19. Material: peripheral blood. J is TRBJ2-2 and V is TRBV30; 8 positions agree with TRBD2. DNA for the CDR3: TGTGCCTGGAGTACGCTAGCGGGGAACACCGGGGAGCTGTTTTTT. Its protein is CAWSTLAGNTGELFF.